The rows below give T cell receptor beta chains drawn from one sample of a study of blood T cell repertoires in COVID-19. TCRdb's table, derived via immunoSEQ multiplex PCR, lists solely in-frame clones and lacks some. The sample has about 140,000 clones, roughly 84% seen once. The sequencing input was peripheral blood. These receptors came from a woman aged 55 to 70 with acute or convalescent COVID-19. CDR3s include the opening cysteine and the closing phenylalanine or tryptophan. D genes are given only for firm matches. Only part of the rows carry a size: once, few, many, or a class if the clone is expanded.

CDR3 DNA	CDR3 protein	D gene	J gene	clone size	V gene
TGTGCCAGCAGCCCCATACAGCCCTACTCTGGAAACACCATATATTTT	CASSPIQPYSGNTIYF	.	TRBJ1-3	.	TRBV9
TGTGCCAGCTATAAGACAGGGGCGGGCACTGAAGCTTTCTTT	CASYKTGAGTEAFF	TRBD1	TRBJ1-1	.	TRBV6-5
TGTGCCTGGAGTTTGGAGCGGGGAGGGTTGGGAGATACGCAGTATTTT	CAWSLERGGLGDTQYF	TRBD2	TRBJ2-3	.	TRBV30
TGTGCCAGCAGCTTATTACAAGGGGGCAATTCACCCCTCCACTTT	CASSLLQGGNSPLHF	TRBD1	TRBJ1-6	.	TRBV7-8
TGTGCCAGCAGCGTAGTTTCCGGGATTAGCAATCAGCCCCAGCATTTT	CASSVVSGISNQPQHF	.	TRBJ1-5	.	TRBV9
TGTGCCAGCAGTCGAACTAGCGGGGGGGCGGCGAGCACAGATACGCAGTATTTT	CASSRTSGGAASTDTQYF	TRBD2	TRBJ2-3	.	TRBV6-4
TGTGCCAGCAGTTCCCGACCCTCCCAGAGAACAGTGGCGCAGTATTTT	CASSSRPSQRTVAQYF	.	TRBJ2-3	.	TRBV27
TGTGCCAGCAGCTTGAGGACAGTAACGACGGGAAACACCATATATTTT	CASSLRTVTTGNTIYF	.	TRBJ1-3	.	TRBV5-6
TGCGCCAGCAGCTCCGGACAGGGGCAAGAGACCCAGTACTTC	CASSSGQGQETQYF	TRBD1	TRBJ2-5	.	TRBV5-1
TGTGCCAGCAGTCCTCCGGCCGGGACTAGCGGGGAAGAGACCCAGTACTTC	CASSPPAGTSGEETQYF	TRBD2	TRBJ2-5	once	TRBV28
TGTGCCAGCAGCTTAGATCCCCGGACAGGCTACTCCTACGAGCAGTACTTC	CASSLDPRTGYSYEQYF	TRBD1	TRBJ2-7	.	TRBV11-3
TGTGCCAGTAGTACGGAGGGCTTCAAAGCCAATTCACCCCTCCACTTT	CASSTEGFKANSPLHF	.	TRBJ1-6	.	TRBV19
TGTGCCAGCAGCGACGCCGGGGTCCGGGAGTACTTC	CASSDAGVREYF	.	TRBJ2-5	.	TRBV28
TGTGCCAGCAGCTCGGGACAGGTGCCCTACGAGCAGTACTTC	CASSSGQVPYEQYF	TRBD1	TRBJ2-7	once	TRBV5-4
TGTGCCAGTAGTTTCCGCAGAGGGGAGACCCAGTACTTC	CASSFRRGETQYF	.	TRBJ2-5	.	TRBV19
TGTGCCAGCTCAGACATCACCGGGGAGCTGTTTTTT	CASSDITGELFF	.	TRBJ2-2	.	TRBV18
TGTGCCAGCCAGCGGGGGTTCCCCTACGAGCAGTACTTC	CASQRGFPYEQYF	TRBD2	TRBJ2-7	.	TRBV2
TGTGCCAGCAGCCAAGACCTGAATCAGCCCCAGCATTTT	CASSQDLNQPQHF	.	TRBJ1-5	.	TRBV3-1/TRBV3-2
TGTGCCAGCAGCCACCCAGCTAGCGGCTTTAGGGAGACCCAGTACTTC	CASSHPASGFRETQYF	TRBD2	TRBJ2-5	.	TRBV4-2
TGCGCCAGCAGCCAAGTGGGGGCTTCGGCCCCCTACGAGCAGTACTTC	CASSQVGASAPYEQYF	.	TRBJ2-7	.	TRBV4-1
TGCGCCAGCAGCCGGGACAGAGGATCCAATGAGCAGTTCTTC	CASSRDRGSNEQFF	TRBD1	TRBJ2-1	.	TRBV4-3
TGTGCCAGCAGTGAAACAGGGGCAACCTACAATGAGCAGTTCTTC	CASSETGATYNEQFF	TRBD1	TRBJ2-1	.	TRBV25-1
TGTGCCAGCAGTTACGGGGGGGCCGGACAAGAGACCCAGTACTTC	CASSYGGAGQETQYF	.	TRBJ2-5	.	TRBV6-5
TGTGCCAGCAGCCAAGATCGGCAGGCCTACTATGGCTACACCTTC	CASSQDRQAYYGYTF	.	TRBJ1-2	.	TRBV3-1/TRBV3-2
TGTGCCAGCAGCGATTTTACAGAGGGCGGGGAGCTGTTTTTT	CASSDFTEGGELFF	.	TRBJ2-2	.	TRBV9
TGTGCCAGCAGCCCCCCGTTGAGCTCCTACGAGCAGTACTTC	CASSPPLSSYEQYF	.	TRBJ2-7	.	TRBV28
TGTGCCAGCAGCAATGGTACTATCCAAGAGACCCAGTACTTC	CASSNGTIQETQYF	.	TRBJ2-5	.	TRBV21-1
TGTGCCAGCAGCTCCAGGACAGTTAGCACAGATACGCAGTATTTT	CASSSRTVSTDTQYF	.	TRBJ2-3	.	TRBV7-2
TGTGCCAGCAGCCAAGTCAGGACCGGGGAGCTGTTTTTT	CASSQVRTGELFF	.	TRBJ2-2	.	TRBV3-1/TRBV3-2
TGTGCCAGCAGCTCGGTGACAGGGTTGCTATACGAGCAGTACTTC	CASSSVTGLLYEQYF	TRBD1	TRBJ2-7	.	TRBV7-2
TGTGCCTGGTTAGACAGGGCAACTAATGAAAAACTGTTTTTT	CAWLDRATNEKLFF	TRBD1	TRBJ1-4	.	TRBV30
TGTGCCAGCAGTGAATTTCAGGGTACCGGGGAGCTGTTTTTT	CASSEFQGTGELFF	.	TRBJ2-2	.	TRBV6-4
TGCGCCAGCAGCCGCCAACAGGGGGCGAATTATGGCTACACCTTC	CASSRQQGANYGYTF	TRBD1	TRBJ1-2	.	TRBV5-1
TGTGCCTGGAGTGACGCAGGGAAGGCCTATGGCTACACCTTC	CAWSDAGKAYGYTF	.	TRBJ1-2	.	TRBV30
TGTGCCAGCAGCGTAGATGGAGGAGCGGGACCGCTTTCCCACGAGCAGTACTTC	CASSVDGGAGPLSHEQYF	TRBD2	TRBJ2-7	few	TRBV9
TGTGCCATCAGTGATCGGGCAGGGGATAGGTTGAACTATGGCTACACCTTC	CAISDRAGDRLNYGYTF	.	TRBJ1-2	.	TRBV10-3
TGCGCCAGCAGCGCGGGGACAGGGGGCTTTGAGACCCAGTACTTC	CASSAGTGGFETQYF	TRBD1	TRBJ2-5	.	TRBV5-1
TGTGCCAGCAGCGTAGGAGGAGCGGGGGGGGATACGCAGTATTTT	CASSVGGAGGDTQYF	TRBD2	TRBJ2-3	.	TRBV9
TGTGCCAGCAGCTTATCCTCCCAGGGGGGTCAGCCCCAGCATTTT	CASSLSSQGGQPQHF	TRBD1	TRBJ1-5	many	TRBV7-2
TGCGCCAGCAGCTGGGAGGAGGTCGGCTATGGCTACACCTTC	CASSWEEVGYGYTF	.	TRBJ1-2	.	TRBV5-1
TGCGCCAGCAGCTTGGCAAGGCGGGGACAGGGTCTGATTAGCTCCTACAATGAGCAGTTCTTC	CASSLARRGQGLISSYNEQFF	TRBD1	TRBJ2-1	.	TRBV5-1
TGTGCCAGTAGTGCTCGGACAGGGCTGGGGGACACTGAAGCTTTCTTT	CASSARTGLGDTEAFF	TRBD1	TRBJ1-1	few	TRBV19
TGTGCCAGTAGTATAGACGGGGGGCCCACTGAAGCTTTCTTT	CASSIDGGPTEAFF	.	TRBJ1-1	.	TRBV19
TGTGCCAGCAGTGATGGGAGGGTTGGTGAAAAACTGTTTTTT	CASSDGRVGEKLFF	.	TRBJ1-4	.	TRBV25-1
TGTGCCTGGGCCGGGACAGGGCTTGGAGAGCAGTACTTC	CAWAGTGLGEQYF	TRBD1	TRBJ2-7	.	TRBV30
TGTGCCAGCAGTTACTCGACGCAGGGGGGCACTGAAGCTTTCTTT	CASSYSTQGGTEAFF	TRBD1	TRBJ1-1	.	TRBV6-2/TRBV6-3